This T cell receptor (beta chain) was recovered during a study of OX40 agonist ivuxolimab in advanced cancers. Overall study context: The eligibility criteria allowed prior anti-PD-1, anti-PD-L1 or anti-CTLA-4 therapy, and about 40% had some.

With regard to this clone: The antigen is not known. This same CDR3 is encoded by further DNA sequences in the sample.

Study-level points and caveats: Not determined was the antigen specificity of the expanded peripheral T cells. Part of the nonresponder group also had normalized T-cell clonal expansion that was low. At 0.1 to 3.0 mg/kg and by week 6, CD4+ and CD8+ T cells in the blood had expanded clonally.

Trimming pared 0 bases from V and 0 bases from J, leaving 4 bases between. Germline V gives CDR1 SGHKS, CDR2 YYEKEE (reference sequence). The CDR3 spans 14 residues. The data were produced by immunoSEQ multiplex PCR, yet TCRdb's version contains in-frame clones alone and is incomplete. The repertoire holds approximately 90,000 clones, about 91% seen once, with about 2.4% in the top ten. Specimen: CD4+ or CD8+ T cells sorted from blood, collected in a trial of the OX40 agonist ivuxolimab. The V gene is TRBV5-5, the J gene TRBJ1-3, with unresolved D. The sequence was obtained from an adult with an advanced solid tumor such as melanoma, head and neck, liver or kidney cancer. CDR3 bases: TGTGCCAGCAGCTTGGACAGCTCTGGAAACACCATATATTTT. As protein: CASSLDSSGNTIYF.